This TCR beta chain stems from a study of chemoradiotherapy in HPV16-positive cancers. Trimming took off 0 bases at V and 8 bases at J, with 16 bases between the two ends. The CDR3 runs 15 residues. Germline lookup yields CDR1 SGHTA and CDR2 FQGTGA. Repertoires were generated with immunoSEQ multiplex PCR, while TCRdb's copy carries only in-frame clones and drops some. Of roughly 25,000 clones listed, roughly 94% are singletons. This specimen was collected from a patient who underwent chemoradiotherapy. The receptor's source is a human donor with HPV-associated anogenital cancer. The genes are TRBV7-3 and TRBJ1-1, with a possible D match to TRBD1 (6 bases). The CDR3 DNA is TGTGCCAGCAGCTTAACTCCGGGGGCAGGATTCGAAGCTTTCTTT. As protein: CASSLTPGAGFEAFF.